Reported below is one TCR beta chain. Antigen specificity is unknown. The record originates from a study of T cells in narcolepsy. On the study more broadly: Donors had narcolepsy type 1 or type 2, or were healthy controls.

General study results and limits: Comparing one patient's CSF and blood CD4+ clonotypes highlighted HCRT- and TRIB2-specific autoreactive clonotypes.

Clones were read by immunoSEQ multiplex PCR, and TCRdb kept only the in-frame ones, dropping some. This sample carries around 18,000 clones, approximately 90% of them seen once, and the ten largest clones take over 0.65%. Sequenced input: memory (CD45RA-) CD4+ T cells from blood. The TCR originated in a human donor in good health.

CDR3 bases: TGTGCCAGCAGCTCGACCCCGGAGTGGGACAGGGCTGAAGCTTTCTTT. This sequence encodes CASSSTPEWDRAEAFF. V is TRBV5-4 and J is TRBJ1-1; 9 bases agree with TRBD1. V trimming: 3 bases; J trimming: 6 bases; junction bases outside the gene matches: 12. CDR3 length equals 16 residues. From germline, CDR1 is SGHNT and CDR2 YYREEE (reference sequence).